The clone carrying this T cell receptor beta chain was recorded a few times. Its antigen is unknown. The germline gives CDR1 DFQATT, CDR2 SNEGSKA (reference sequence). CDR3 length equals 13 residues. Deletions cut 6 bases from V and 4 bases from J, with 14 bases between. At 600 to 750 ng per sample, bulk tumor genomic DNA provided the template. Several biopsies per primary tumor were taken during surgery, spaced as far apart as possible. These patients got curative surgery after being newly diagnosed with untreated non-small cell lung cancer. The donor pool consisted of newly diagnosed non-small cell lung cancer patients who were having surgery with curative intent. TCR beta CDR3 was amplified by multiplex PCR using 32 V and 13 J primers. TCRdb analysed the multiplex PCR reads with MiXCR anew, one entry per CDR3 protein. The sample yields about 2,000 distinct CDR3 sequences, under 30% seen once. The record originates from a study of immune heterogeneity within non-small cell lung tumors. Background on the study: A handful of squamous cell carcinomas, more than 8 non-squamous carcinomas and 1 not otherwise specified made up the tumors. Study-level findings and limits: For local T-cell clonality, the correlation with local tumor mutational burden was moderate but significant (R around 0.35).

Source material: lung tumor tissue. The sequence came from a woman aged 60 to 75 with non-small cell lung cancer. The chain has TRBV20-1 and TRBJ2-3; D remains unclear. In DNA form, the CDR3 reads TGCAGTGCCTTAGGACGGGTGCCAGATACGCAGTATTTT. Its translation is CSALGRVPDTQYF.